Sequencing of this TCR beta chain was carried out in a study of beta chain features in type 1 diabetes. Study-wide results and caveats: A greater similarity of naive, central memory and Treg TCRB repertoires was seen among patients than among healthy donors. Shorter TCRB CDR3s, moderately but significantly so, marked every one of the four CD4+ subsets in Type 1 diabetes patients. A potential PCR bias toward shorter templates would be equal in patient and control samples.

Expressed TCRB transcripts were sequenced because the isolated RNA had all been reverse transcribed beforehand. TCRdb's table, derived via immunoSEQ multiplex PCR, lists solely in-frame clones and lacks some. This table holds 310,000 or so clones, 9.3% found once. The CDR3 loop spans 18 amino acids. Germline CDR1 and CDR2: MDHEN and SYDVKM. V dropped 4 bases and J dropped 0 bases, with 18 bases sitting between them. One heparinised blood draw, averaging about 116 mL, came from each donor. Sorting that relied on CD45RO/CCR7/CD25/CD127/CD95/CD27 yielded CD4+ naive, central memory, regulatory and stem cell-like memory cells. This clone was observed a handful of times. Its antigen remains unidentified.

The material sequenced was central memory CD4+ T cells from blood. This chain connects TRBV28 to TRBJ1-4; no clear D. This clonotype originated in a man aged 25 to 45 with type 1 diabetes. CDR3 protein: CASSSITILQATNEKLFF. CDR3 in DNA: TGTGCCAGCAGTTCGATAACGATCCTCCAGGCAACTAATGAAAAACTGTTTTTT. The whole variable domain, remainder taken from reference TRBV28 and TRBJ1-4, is DVKVTQSSRYLVKRTGEKVFLECVQDMDHENMFWYRQDPGLGLRLIYFSYDVKMKEKGDIPEGYSVSREKKERFSLILESASTNQTSMYLCASSSITILQATNEKLFFGSGTQLSVL.